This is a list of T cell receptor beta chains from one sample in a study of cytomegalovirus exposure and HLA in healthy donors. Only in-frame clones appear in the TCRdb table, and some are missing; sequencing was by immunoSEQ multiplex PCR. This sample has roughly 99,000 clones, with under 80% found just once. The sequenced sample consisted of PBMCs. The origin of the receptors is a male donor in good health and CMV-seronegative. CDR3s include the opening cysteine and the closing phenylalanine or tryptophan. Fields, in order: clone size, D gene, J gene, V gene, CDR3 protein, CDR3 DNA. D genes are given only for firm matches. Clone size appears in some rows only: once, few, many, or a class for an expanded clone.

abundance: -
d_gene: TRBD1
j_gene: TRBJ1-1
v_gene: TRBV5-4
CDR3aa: CASSFDRGDTEAFF
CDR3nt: TGTGCCAGCAGCTTCGACAGGGGGGACACTGAAGCTTTCTTT

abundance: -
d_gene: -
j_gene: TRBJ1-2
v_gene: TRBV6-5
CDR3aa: CASSSQPGHTGGYTF
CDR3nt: TGTGCCAGCAGTTCCCAACCGGGCCACACGGGAGGCTACACCTTC

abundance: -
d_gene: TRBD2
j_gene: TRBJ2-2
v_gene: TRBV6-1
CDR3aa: CASSEGTSGRGLFF
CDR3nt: TGTGCCAGCAGTGAGGGGACTAGCGGGAGAGGGCTGTTTTTT

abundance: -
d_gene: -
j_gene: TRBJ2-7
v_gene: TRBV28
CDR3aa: CASSRAGVGSSYEQYF
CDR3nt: TGTGCCAGCAGTAGGGCAGGGGTGGGAAGCTCCTACGAGCAGTACTTC

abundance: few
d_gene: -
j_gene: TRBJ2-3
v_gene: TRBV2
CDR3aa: CASSVVSTDTQYF
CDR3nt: TGTGCCAGCAGTGTCGTTAGCACAGATACGCAGTATTTT

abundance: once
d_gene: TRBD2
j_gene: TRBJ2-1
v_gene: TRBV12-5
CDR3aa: CASGRTSAPYNEQFF
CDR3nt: TGTGCTAGTGGGCGGACTAGCGCCCCATACAATGAGCAGTTCTTC

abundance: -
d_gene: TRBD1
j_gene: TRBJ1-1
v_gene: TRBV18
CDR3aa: CASFPGQGGTEAFF
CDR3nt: TGTGCCAGCTTCCCGGGACAGGGAGGCACTGAAGCTTTCTTT

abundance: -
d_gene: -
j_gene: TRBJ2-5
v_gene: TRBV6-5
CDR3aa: CASRSYRGETQYF
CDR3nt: TGTGCCAGCAGATCGTATAGGGGGGAGACCCAGTACTTC

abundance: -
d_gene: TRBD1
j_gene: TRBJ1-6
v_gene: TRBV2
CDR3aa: CASRLAGGSYNSPLHF
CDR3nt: TGTGCCAGCAGACTCGCAGGGGGCTCCTATAATTCACCCCTCCACTTT

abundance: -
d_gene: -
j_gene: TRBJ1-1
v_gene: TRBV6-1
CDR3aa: CASSPTGTTEAFF
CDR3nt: TGTGCCAGCAGTCCGACAGGAACCACTGAAGCTTTCTTT

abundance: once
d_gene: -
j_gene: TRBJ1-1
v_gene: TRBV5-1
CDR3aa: CASSSTAARSLNTEAFF
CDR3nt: TGCGCCAGCAGCTCCACAGCCGCCCGCAGCCTCAACACTGAAGCTTTCTTT

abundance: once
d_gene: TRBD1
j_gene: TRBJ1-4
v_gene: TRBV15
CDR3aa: CATSRDLDRGGEKLFF
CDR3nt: TGTGCCACCAGCAGAGATCTCGACAGGGGTGGAGAAAAACTGTTTTTT

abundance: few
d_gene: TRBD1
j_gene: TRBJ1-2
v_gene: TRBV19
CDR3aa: CASSTSGQGFYGYTF
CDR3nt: TGTGCCAGTAGTACCTCGGGACAGGGGTTTTATGGCTACACCTTC

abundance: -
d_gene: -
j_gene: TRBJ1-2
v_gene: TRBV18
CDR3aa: CASTTGQYNYGYTF
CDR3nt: TGTGCCAGCACAACCGGACAGTACAACTATGGCTACACCTTC

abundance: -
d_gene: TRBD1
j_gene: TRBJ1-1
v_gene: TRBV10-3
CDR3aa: CAIRKPGQGFTEAFF
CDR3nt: TGTGCCATCAGGAAACCGGGACAGGGATTCACTGAAGCTTTCTTT

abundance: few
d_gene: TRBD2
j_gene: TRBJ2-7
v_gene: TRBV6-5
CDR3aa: CASSYSGLAGLYEQYF
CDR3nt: TGTGCCAGCAGTTACTCCGGACTAGCGGGGCTCTACGAGCAGTACTTC

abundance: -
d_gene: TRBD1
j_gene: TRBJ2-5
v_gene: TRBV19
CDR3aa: CASSNRQGSYQETQYF
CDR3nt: TGTGCCAGTAGTAACCGACAGGGATCGTACCAAGAGACCCAGTACTTC

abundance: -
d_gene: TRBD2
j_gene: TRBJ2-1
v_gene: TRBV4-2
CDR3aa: CASSQEWSAPLAPIGDNEQFF
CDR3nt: TGTGCCAGCAGCCAAGAATGGTCAGCCCCACTAGCGCCAATCGGGGACAATGAGCAGTTCTTC

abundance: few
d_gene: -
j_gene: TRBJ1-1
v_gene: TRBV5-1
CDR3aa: CASSLASQSTEAFF
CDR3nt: TGCGCCAGCAGCTTGGCGTCACAGTCCACTGAAGCTTTCTTT

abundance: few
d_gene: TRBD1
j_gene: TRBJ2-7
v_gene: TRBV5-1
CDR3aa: CASSLAWDRGVYEQYF
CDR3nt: TGCGCCAGCAGCTTGGCCTGGGACAGGGGCGTATACGAGCAGTACTTC

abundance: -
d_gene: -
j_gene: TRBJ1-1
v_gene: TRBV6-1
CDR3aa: CASTRARVPKDEAFF
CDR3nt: TGTGCCAGCACAAGGGCCAGGGTACCAAAGGACGAAGCTTTCTTT

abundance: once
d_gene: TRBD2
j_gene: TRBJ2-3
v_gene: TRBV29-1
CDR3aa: CSDGGGTTDTQYF
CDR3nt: TGCAGCGATGGCGGGGGTACGACAGATACGCAGTATTTT

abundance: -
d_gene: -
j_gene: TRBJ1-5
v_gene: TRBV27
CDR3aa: CASSSRGYSNQPQHF
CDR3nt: TGTGCCAGCAGTTCCAGGGGCTATAGCAATCAGCCCCAGCATTTT

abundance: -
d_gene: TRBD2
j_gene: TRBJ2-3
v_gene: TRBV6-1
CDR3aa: CASRRLAGGTDTQYF
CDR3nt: TGTGCCAGCAGGAGACTAGCGGGAGGCACAGATACGCAGTATTTT

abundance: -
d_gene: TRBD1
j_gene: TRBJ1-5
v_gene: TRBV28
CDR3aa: CASIGTGHSNQPQHF
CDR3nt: TGTGCCAGCATCGGGACAGGTCATAGCAATCAGCCCCAGCATTTT

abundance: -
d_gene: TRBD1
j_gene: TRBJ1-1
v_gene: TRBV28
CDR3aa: CASSSLTITGGTEAFF
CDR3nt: TGTGCCAGCAGTTCCCTGACCATAACAGGGGGCACTGAAGCTTTCTTT

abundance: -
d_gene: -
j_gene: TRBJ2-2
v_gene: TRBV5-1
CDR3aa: CASSFNWRTGELFF
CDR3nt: TGCGCCAGCAGCTTTAATTGGCGGACCGGGGAGCTGTTTTTT

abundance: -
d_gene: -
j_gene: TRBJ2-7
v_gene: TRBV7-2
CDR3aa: CASSLGYSYEQYF
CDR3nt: TGTGCCAGCAGCTTAGGCTACTCCTACGAGCAGTACTTC

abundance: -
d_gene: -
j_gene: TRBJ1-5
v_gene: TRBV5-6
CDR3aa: CASSSGQEAHQPQHF
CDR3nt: TGTGCCAGCAGCTCAGGGCAGGAAGCTCATCAGCCCCAGCATTTT

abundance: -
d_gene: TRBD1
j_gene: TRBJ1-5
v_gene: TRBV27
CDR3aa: CASSPRTGGNQPQHF
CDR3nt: TGTGCCAGCAGCCCGCGGACAGGGGGCAATCAGCCCCAGCATTTT

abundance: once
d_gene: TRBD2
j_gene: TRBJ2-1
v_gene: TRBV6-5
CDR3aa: CASSYQREPNNEQFF
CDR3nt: TGTGCCAGTAGTTACCAGCGGGAACCTAACAATGAGCAGTTCTTC

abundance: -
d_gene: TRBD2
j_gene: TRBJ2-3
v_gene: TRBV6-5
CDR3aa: CASSPLASRTDTQYF
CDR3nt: TGTGCCAGCAGTCCACTAGCGTCACGCACAGATACGCAGTATTTT

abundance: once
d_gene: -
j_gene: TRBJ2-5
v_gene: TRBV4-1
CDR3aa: CASSQDGGGETQYF
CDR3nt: TGCGCCAGCAGCCAAGATGGGGGCGGAGAGACCCAGTACTTC

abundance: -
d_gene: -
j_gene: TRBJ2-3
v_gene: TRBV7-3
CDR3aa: CASSLRDDGDTQYF
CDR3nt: TGTGCCAGCAGCTTACGGGATGACGGAGATACGCAGTATTTT

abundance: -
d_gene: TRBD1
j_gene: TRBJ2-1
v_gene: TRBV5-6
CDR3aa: CASSWTGLSSYNEQFF
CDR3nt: TGTGCCAGCAGCTGGACAGGGTTGAGCTCCTACAATGAGCAGTTCTTC

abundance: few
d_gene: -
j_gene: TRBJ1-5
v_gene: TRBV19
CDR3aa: CASRTVYSNQPQHF
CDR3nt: TGTGCCAGTAGAACGGTGTATAGCAATCAGCCCCAGCATTTT

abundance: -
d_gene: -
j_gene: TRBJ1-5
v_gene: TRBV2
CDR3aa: CASRRDMNQPQHF
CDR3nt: TGTGCCAGCAGACGGGACATGAATCAGCCCCAGCATTTT

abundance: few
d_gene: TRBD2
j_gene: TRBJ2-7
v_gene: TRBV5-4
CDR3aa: CASSLGGGGRKSYEQYF
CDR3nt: TGTGCCAGCAGCTTGGGGGGGGGCGGGAGGAAGAGCTACGAGCAGTACTTC

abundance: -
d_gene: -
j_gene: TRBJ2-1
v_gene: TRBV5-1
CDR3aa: CASSLNVGASYNEQFF
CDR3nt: TGCGCCAGCAGCTTGAACGTAGGAGCCTCTTACAATGAGCAGTTCTTC